This T cell receptor beta chain originates from a study of blood T cell repertoires in COVID-19. Study as a whole: There were acute and convalescent COVID-19 samples, and they came from the United States, Italy and Spain. From T cells, B-cell-depleted T cells, or PBMCs came the material, which was cDNA or gDNA.

After removal of 5 bases from V and 10 bases from J, the junction contained 16 bases not matched to a gene. The CDR3 sequence is 16 residues long. Germline V lookup: CDR1 SGHVS, CDR2 FQNEAQ. Authors' analysis steps: Amplified reference gene primers provided the basis for estimating nucleated cell counts. Using immunoSEQ multiplex PCR, the repertoire was profiled, and TCRdb retains in-frame clones only, with some absent. That table supplies the V and J calls and clone size; D and trimming were determined from the DNA. The sample consists of about 120,000 clones, nearly 90% of them appearing once. Source material: peripheral blood. This chain connects TRBV7-8 to TRBJ1-4; 7 bases are shared with TRBD1. This receptor was taken from an elderly woman with acute or convalescent COVID-19. CDR3 DNA sequence: TGTGCCAGCAGCGTGACAGGGCCCGGTACCGGGGGAAAACTGTTTTTT. Its translation is CASSVTGPGTGGKLFF. Using reference TRBV7-8 and TRBJ1-4 for the parts outside the CDR3, the full variable domain is GAGVSQSPRYKVAKRGQDVALRCDPISGHVSLFWYQQALGQGPEFLTYFQNEAQLDKSGLPSDRFFAERPEGSVSTLKIQRTQQEDSAVYLCASSVTGPGTGGKLFFGSGTQLSVL.